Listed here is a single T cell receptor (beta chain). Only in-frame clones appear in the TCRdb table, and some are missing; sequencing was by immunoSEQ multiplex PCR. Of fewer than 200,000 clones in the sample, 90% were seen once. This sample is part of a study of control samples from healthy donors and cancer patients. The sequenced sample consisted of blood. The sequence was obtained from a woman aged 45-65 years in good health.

CDR3 bases: TGCGCCAGCAGCCGTGAGGGACCTTATAGCAATCAGCCCCAGCATTTT. This sequence encodes CASSREGPYSNQPQHF. The chain is built from TRBV4-3 and TRBJ1-5, with a weak D call TRBD1 (5 bases). Germline CDR1 reads LGHNA; CDR2 reads YSLEER. The CDR3 has 16 residues. V lost 4 bases to trimming and J lost 0 bases, with 13 bases between them.